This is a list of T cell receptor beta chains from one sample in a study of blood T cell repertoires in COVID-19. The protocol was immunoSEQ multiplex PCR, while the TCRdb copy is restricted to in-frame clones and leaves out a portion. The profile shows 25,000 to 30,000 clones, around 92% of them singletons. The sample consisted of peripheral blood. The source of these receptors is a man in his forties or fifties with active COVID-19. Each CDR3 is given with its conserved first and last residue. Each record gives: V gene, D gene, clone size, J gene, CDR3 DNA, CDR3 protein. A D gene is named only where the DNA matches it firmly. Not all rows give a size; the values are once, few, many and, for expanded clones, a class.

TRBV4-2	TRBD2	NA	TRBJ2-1	TGTGCCAGCAGCGACGGGGTGGGACTAGCTTACAATGAGCAGTTCTTC	CASSDGVGLAYNEQFF
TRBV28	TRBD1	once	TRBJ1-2	TGTGCCAGCATATCATGGGGGCAGGGGGACTATGGCTACACCTTC	CASISWGQGDYGYTF
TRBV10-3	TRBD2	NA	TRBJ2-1	TGTGCCATCAGTGAGTCCACTAGCGGCCCCTACAATGAGCAGTTCTTC	CAISESTSGPYNEQFF
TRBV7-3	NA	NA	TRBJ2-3	TGTGCCAGCAGCTTAAGGGGAGGAGATACGCAGTATTTT	CASSLRGGDTQYF
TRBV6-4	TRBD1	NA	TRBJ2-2	TGTGCCAGCAGGACAGGGGAGGCCGGGGAGCTGTTTTTT	CASRTGEAGELFF
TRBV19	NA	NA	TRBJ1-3	TGTGCCAGTACTCCGGGAAGCTCTGGAAACACCATATATTTT	CASTPGSSGNTIYF
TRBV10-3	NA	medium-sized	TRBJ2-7	TGTGCCATAAGAAGGGACGGGGAGGTCGTGGAGCAGTACTTC	CAIRRDGEVVEQYF
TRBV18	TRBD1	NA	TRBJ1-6	TGTGCCAGCTCATTCGGGACAGGGGGCTCCAATTCACCCCTCCACTTT	CASSFGTGGSNSPLHF
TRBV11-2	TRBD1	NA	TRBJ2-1	TGTGCCAGCAGCTCCTACAGGGGATGGGACCACAATGAGCAGTTCTTC	CASSSYRGWDHNEQFF
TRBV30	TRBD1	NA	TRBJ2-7	TGTGCCTGGAACCGACAGGGGAGCTCCTACGAGCAGTACTTC	CAWNRQGSSYEQYF
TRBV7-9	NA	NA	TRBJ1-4	TGTGCCAGCAGCTTAATGGGAGGGGAAAAACTGTTTTTT	CASSLMGGEKLFF
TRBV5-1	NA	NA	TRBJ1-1	TGCGCCAGCAGCTTGGGACAGGACGAAGCTTTCTTT	CASSLGQDEAFF
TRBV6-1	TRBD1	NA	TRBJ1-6	TGTGCCAGCAGTGAAAAGGGGGACAGTAATTCACCCCTCCACTTT	CASSEKGDSNSPLHF
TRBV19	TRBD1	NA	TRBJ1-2	TGTGCCAGTAGTATGGACAGGACCCAGGGCTACACCTTC	CASSMDRTQGYTF
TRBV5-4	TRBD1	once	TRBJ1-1	TGTGCCAGCAGCTGGGACAGCAACACTGAAGCTTTCTTT	CASSWDSNTEAFF
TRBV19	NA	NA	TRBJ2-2	TGTGCCAGCCTGCCGGGGTACGCGAACACCGGGGAGCTGTTTTTT	CASLPGYANTGELFF
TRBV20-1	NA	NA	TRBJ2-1	TGCAGTGCTAGTACCGGGAACTACAATGAGCAGTTCTTC	CSASTGNYNEQFF
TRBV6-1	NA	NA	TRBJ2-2	TGTGCCAGCAGTGAAGGGACTACCCACCGGTCGGAGCTGTTTTTT	CASSEGTTHRSELFF
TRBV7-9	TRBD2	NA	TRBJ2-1	TGTGCCAGCAGCTTAATGACTAGCGGGAGCGATGAGCAGTTCTTC	CASSLMTSGSDEQFF
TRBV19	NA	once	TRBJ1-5	TGTGCCAGTAGTCCTCCGACAGGTTATAGCAATCAGCCCCAGCATTTT	CASSPPTGYSNQPQHF
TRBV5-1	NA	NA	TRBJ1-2	TGCGCCAGCAGCTTCGGGAGGACCGGCTACACCTTC	CASSFGRTGYTF
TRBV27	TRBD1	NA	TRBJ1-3	TGTGCCAGCAGTTCCATAGAGAACAGGGGGCTCTCTGGAAACACCATATATTTT	CASSSIENRGLSGNTIYF
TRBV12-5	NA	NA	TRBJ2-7	TGTGCTAGTGGTTTGCCCTCGGGCTACGAGCAGTACTTC	CASGLPSGYEQYF
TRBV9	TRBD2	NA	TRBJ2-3	TGTGCCAGCAGCGTCGAACCGGGACTAGCGGGGGGGCCGACAGATACGCAGTATTTT	CASSVEPGLAGGPTDTQYF
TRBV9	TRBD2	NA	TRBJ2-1	TGTGCCAGCACCGTACGGGGGGGTGGTGGCGATGAGCAGTTCTTC	CASTVRGGGGDEQFF
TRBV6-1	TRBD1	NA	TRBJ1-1	TGTGCCAGCAGTGAAGCGGGAAGACAGGGGAGAACTGAAGCTTTCTTT	CASSEAGRQGRTEAFF